These T cell receptor beta chains were read from a single sample in a study of blood T cell repertoires in COVID-19. Profiling relied on immunoSEQ multiplex PCR, and the TCRdb table lists in-frame clones only, not all of them. The sample lists approximately 240,000 clones; approximately 79% were seen once. The source material was peripheral blood. The receptor source for this set is a woman aged 35 to 49 with active or convalescent COVID-19. Both conserved end residues are part of each CDR3. A D gene is named only where the DNA matches it firmly. Size tells how often a clone was seen (once, few, many) or the class of an expanded clone, and some rows leave it out.

CDR3 DNA | CDR3 protein | J gene | clone size | V gene | D gene
TGTGCCAGCAGTTTATTTGGGACAGGGGAAGAGACCCAGTACTTC | CASSLFGTGEETQYF | TRBJ2-5 | NA | TRBV28 | TRBD1
TGCGCCAGCAGCCCCGGGACAGGGAACACCGGGGAGCTGTTTTTT | CASSPGTGNTGELFF | TRBJ2-2 | NA | TRBV5-1 | TRBD1
TGTGCCAGCAGGGACTCAGGGGCCATCTCTGGAAACACCATATATTTT | CASRDSGAISGNTIYF | TRBJ1-3 | NA | TRBV28 | NA
TGTGCCAGCAGGGACAGGGATGGGGGCAATCAGCCCCAGCATTTT | CASRDRDGGNQPQHF | TRBJ1-5 | NA | TRBV27 | TRBD1
TGTGCCAGCATAGGGCAGGGGCCGAACATTCAGTACTTC | CASIGQGPNIQYF | TRBJ2-4 | NA | TRBV6-5 | NA
TGTGCCACCAGCAAGCGGTCGGTATCTAACACTGAAGCTTTCTTT | CATSKRSVSNTEAFF | TRBJ1-1 | NA | TRBV15 | NA
TGTGCCAGCAGCCTAGGACTAGCGTACAATGAGCAGTTCTTC | CASSLGLAYNEQFF | TRBJ2-1 | NA | TRBV7-9 | TRBD2
TGTGCCAGCAGGAGAGGACAGGAAACCCATGGCTACACCTTC | CASRRGQETHGYTF | TRBJ1-2 | NA | TRBV2 | TRBD1
TGTGCCAGCAGGAGGCGGAGTAATGAAAAACTGTTTTTT | CASRRRSNEKLFF | TRBJ1-4 | NA | TRBV2 | NA
TGTGCCAGCAGTTCGGCGAGACTAGCAACGAACACCTTC | CASSSARLATNTF | TRBJ1-2 | NA | TRBV6-6 | NA
TGTGCCAGCAATCGGGAGGCAACTAATGAAAAACTGTTTTTT | CASNREATNEKLFF | TRBJ1-4 | few | TRBV2 | NA
TGCAGCGTTGATATAGGGGGTTTTGGAAATTCACCCCTCCACTTT | CSVDIGGFGNSPLHF | TRBJ1-6 | NA | TRBV29-1 | NA
TGTGCCAGCAGTGAAGCGGGGAGTAACTATGGCTACACCTTC | CASSEAGSNYGYTF | TRBJ1-2 | NA | TRBV6-1 | NA
TGTGCCAGCAGTGAGACAGGGGCCAAAAACATTCAGTACTTC | CASSETGAKNIQYF | TRBJ2-4 | NA | TRBV6-1 | TRBD1
TGCGCCAGCAGAAGGACAGGAAACAATGAGCAGTTCTTC | CASRRTGNNEQFF | TRBJ2-1 | NA | TRBV5-1 | TRBD1
TGTGCCAGCAGTTCCTCGGATAGCGAGACTTACAATGAGCAGTTCTTC | CASSSSDSETYNEQFF | TRBJ2-1 | few | TRBV28 | NA
TGTGCCAGCAGTTTAGAGCTAGCGGGCCACAATGAGCAGTTCTTC | CASSLELAGHNEQFF | TRBJ2-1 | NA | TRBV27 | TRBD2
TGTGCCAGCACGATGGCTGAGGGCAAAAACATTCAGTACTTC | CASTMAEGKNIQYF | TRBJ2-4 | NA | TRBV6-6 | NA
TGTGCCAGCAGCTTACCCCAGGGGATTGGCTACACCTTC | CASSLPQGIGYTF | TRBJ1-2 | NA | TRBV7-9 | NA
TGTGCCAGTAGTGAACAGACAGCCCAGGGCATTCAGTACTTC | CASSEQTAQGIQYF | TRBJ2-4 | NA | TRBV19 | NA
TGTGCCAGCAGGACTAGCGGGGGGTATGAGCAGTTCTTC | CASRTSGGYEQFF | TRBJ2-1 | NA | TRBV12-3/TRBV12-4 | TRBD2
TGTGCCAGTTCAGGCTCTGGAAACACCATATATTTT | CASSGSGNTIYF | TRBJ1-3 | few | TRBV19 | NA
TGTGCCAGTAGCCCGGGCCGGGGCATTGAGGGGGGCAATCAGCCCCAGCATTTT | CASSPGRGIEGGNQPQHF | TRBJ1-5 | once | TRBV19 | NA